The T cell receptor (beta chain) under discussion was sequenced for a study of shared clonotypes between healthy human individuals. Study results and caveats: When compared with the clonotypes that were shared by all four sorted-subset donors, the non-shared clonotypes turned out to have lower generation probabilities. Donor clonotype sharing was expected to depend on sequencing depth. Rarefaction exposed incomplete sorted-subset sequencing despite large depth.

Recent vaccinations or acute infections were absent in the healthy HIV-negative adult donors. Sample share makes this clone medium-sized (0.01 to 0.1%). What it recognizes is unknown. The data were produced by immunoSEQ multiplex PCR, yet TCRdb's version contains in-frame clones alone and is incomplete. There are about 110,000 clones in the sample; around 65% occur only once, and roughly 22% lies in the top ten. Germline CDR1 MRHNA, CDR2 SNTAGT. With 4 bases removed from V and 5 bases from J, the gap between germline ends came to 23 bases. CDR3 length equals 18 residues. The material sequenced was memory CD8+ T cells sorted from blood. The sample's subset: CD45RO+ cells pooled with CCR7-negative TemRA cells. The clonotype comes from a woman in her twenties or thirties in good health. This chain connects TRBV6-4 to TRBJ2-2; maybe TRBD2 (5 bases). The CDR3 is CASSGSLLGADETGELFF. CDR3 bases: TGTGCCAGCAGTGGCTCCCTTCTAGGAGCGGATGAGACCGGGGAGCTGTTTTTT.